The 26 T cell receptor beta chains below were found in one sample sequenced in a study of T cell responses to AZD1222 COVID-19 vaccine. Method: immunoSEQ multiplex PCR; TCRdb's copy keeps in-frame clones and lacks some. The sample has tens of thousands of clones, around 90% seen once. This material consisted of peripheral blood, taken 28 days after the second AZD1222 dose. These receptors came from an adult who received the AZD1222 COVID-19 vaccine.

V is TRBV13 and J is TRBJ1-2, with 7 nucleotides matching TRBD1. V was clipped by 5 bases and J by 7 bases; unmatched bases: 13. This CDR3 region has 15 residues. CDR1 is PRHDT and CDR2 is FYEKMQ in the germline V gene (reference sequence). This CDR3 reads CASSQNRGGTGGYTF. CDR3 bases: TGTGCCAGCAGCCAAAACAGGGGAGGTACAGGTGGCTACACCTTC.

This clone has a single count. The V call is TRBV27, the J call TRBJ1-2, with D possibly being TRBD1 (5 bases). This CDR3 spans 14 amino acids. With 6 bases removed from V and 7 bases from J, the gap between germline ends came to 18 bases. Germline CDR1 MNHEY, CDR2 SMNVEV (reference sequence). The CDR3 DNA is TGTGCCAGCAGGGCGGGGGGAACGCGGGGTGGCTACACCTTC. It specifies CASRAGGTRGGYTF.

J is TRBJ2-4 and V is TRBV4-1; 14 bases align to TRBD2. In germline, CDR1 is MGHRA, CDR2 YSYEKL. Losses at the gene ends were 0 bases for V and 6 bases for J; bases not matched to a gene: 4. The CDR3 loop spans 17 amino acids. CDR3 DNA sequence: TGCGCCAGCAGCCAAGAAGGGACTAGCGGGAGTAGAAACATTCAGTACTTC. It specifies CASSQEGTSGSRNIQYF.

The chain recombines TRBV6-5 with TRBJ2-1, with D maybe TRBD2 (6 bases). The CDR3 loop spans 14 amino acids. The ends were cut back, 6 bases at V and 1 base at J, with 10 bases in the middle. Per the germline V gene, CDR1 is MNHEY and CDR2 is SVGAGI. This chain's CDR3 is CASSPGTSYNEQFF. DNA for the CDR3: TGTGCCAGCAGCCCGGGGACTTCCTACAATGAGCAGTTCTTC.

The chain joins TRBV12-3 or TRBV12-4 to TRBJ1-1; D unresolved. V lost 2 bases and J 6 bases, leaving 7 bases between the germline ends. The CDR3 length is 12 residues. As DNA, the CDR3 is TGTGCCAGCAGTTTACGCACAGCTGAAGCTTTCTTT. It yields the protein CASSLRTAEAFF.

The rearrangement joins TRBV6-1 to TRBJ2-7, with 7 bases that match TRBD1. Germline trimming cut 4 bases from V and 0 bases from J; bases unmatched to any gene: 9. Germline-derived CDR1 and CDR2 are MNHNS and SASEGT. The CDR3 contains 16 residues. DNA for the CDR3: TGTGCCAGCAGTGGTCCCGGGACAGCCAGCTCCTACGAGCAGTACTTC. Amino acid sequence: CASSGPGTASSYEQYF.

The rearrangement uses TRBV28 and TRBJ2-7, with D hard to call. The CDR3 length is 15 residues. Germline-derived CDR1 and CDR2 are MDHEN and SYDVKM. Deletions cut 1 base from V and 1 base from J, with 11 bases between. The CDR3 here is CASSLFPSGSYEQYF. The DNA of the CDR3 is TGTGCCAGCAGTTTATTTCCTTCAGGTTCCTACGAGCAGTACTTC.

CDR3 amino acids: CSVEGERENTGELFF. CDR3 DNA sequence: TGCAGCGTTGAAGGGGAGCGGGAGAACACCGGGGAGCTGTTTTTT. V is TRBV29-1 and J is TRBJ2-2; 7 nucleotides agree with TRBD2. The J segment lost 1 base and the V segment lost 1 base, leaving 3 bases of the junction unmatched. The CDR3 has 15 residues. Per germline, CDR1 SQVTM and CDR2 ANQGSEA.

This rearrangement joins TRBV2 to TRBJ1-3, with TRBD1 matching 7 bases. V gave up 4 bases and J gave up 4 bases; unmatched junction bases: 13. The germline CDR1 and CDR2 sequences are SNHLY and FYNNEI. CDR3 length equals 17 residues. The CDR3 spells CASSAPAGQVEGNTIYF. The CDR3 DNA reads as TGTGCCAGCAGTGCCCCCGCCGGACAGGTGGAGGGAAACACCATATATTTT.

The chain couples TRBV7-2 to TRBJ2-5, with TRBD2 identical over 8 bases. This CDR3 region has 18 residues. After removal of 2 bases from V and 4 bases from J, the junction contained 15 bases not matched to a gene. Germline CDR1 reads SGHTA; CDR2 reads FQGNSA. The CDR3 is CASSLWSSGTGVGETQYF. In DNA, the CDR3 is TGTGCCAGCAGCTTATGGAGTAGCGGGACCGGGGTTGGAGAGACCCAGTACTTC.

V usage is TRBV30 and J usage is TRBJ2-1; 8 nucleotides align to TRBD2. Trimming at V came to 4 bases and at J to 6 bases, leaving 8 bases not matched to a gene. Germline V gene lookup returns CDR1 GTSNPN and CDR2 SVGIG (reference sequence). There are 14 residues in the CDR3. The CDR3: CAWTPGLVINEQFF. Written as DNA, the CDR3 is TGTGCCTGGACCCCGGGACTAGTCATCAATGAGCAGTTCTTC.

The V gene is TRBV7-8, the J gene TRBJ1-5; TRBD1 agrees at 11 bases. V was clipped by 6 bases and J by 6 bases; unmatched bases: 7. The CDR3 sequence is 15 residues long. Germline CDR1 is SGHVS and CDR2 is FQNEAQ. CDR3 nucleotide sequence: TGTGCCAGCAGTAGAGGACAGGGGGCGATTCAGCCCCAGCATTTT. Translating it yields CASSRGQGAIQPQHF.

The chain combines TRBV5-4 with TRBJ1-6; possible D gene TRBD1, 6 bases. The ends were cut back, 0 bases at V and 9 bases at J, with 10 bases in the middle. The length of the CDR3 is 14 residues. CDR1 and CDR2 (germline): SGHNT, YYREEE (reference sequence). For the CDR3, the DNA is TGTGCCAGCAGCTTGGTCGGGGGCGGTTCACCCCTCCACTTT. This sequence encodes CASSLVGGGSPLHF.

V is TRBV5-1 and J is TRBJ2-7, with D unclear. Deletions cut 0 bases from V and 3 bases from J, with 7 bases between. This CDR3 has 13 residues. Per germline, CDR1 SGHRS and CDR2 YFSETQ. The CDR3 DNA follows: TGCGCCAGCAGCTTGGCGGACCTCTACGAGCAGTACTTC. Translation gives CASSLADLYEQYF.

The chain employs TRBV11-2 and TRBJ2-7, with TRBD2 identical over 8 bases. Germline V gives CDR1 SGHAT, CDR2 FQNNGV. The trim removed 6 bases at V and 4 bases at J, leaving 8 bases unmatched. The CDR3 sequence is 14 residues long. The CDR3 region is CASRGLSGSYEQYF. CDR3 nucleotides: TGTGCCAGCAGGGGACTAAGCGGGAGTTACGAGCAGTACTTC. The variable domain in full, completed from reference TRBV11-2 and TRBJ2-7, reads EAGVAQSPRYKIIEKRQSVAFWCNPISGHATLYWYQQILGQGPKLLIQFQNNGVVDDSQLPKDRFSAERLKGVDSTLKIQPAKLEDSAVYLCASRGLSGSYEQYFGPGTRLTVT.

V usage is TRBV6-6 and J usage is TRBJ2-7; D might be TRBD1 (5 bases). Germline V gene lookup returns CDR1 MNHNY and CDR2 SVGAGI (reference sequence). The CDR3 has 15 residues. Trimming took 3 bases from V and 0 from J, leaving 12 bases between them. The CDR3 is CASSYEDTSSYEQYF. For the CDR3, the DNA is TGTGCCAGCAGTTATGAGGACACCAGCTCCTACGAGCAGTACTTC.

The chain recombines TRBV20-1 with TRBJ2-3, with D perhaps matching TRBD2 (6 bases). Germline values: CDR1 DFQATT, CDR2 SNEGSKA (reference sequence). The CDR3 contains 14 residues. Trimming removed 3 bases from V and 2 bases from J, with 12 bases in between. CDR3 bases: TGCAGTGCTAGTCTCGCGGGGTACACAGATACGCAGTATTTT. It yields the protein CSASLAGYTDTQYF.

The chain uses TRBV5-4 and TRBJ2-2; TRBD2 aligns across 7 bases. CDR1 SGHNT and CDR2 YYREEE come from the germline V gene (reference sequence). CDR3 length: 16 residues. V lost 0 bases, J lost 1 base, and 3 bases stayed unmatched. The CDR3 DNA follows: TGTGCCAGCAGCTTGGGGCTAGCGGTGAACACCGGGGAGCTGTTTTTT. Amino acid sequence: CASSLGLAVNTGELFF.

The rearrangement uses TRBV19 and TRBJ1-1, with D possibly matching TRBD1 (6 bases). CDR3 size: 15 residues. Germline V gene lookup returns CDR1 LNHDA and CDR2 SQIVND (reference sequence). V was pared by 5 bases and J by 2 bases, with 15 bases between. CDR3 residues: CASSVDSGINTEAFF. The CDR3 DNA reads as TGTGCCAGTAGTGTGGACAGCGGCATTAACACTGAAGCTTTCTTT.

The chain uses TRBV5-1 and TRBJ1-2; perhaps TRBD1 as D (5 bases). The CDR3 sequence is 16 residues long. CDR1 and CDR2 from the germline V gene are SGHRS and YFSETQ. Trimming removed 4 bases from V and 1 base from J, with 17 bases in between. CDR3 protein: CASSPGGGSFNYGYTF. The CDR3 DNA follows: TGCGCCAGCAGCCCCGGTGGGGGGAGTTTTAACTATGGCTACACCTTC.

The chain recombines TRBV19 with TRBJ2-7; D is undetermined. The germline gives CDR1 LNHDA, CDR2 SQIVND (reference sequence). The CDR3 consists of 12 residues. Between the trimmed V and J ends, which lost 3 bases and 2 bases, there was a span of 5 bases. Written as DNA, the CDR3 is TGTGCCAGTAGTATGGTCCCCTACGAGCAGTACTTC. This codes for CASSMVPYEQYF.

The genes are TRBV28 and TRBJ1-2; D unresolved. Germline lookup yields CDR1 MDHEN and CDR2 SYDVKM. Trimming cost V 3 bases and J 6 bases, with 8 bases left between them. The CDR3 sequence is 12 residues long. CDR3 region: CASSFTIHGYTF. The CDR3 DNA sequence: TGTGCCAGCAGTTTCACCATACATGGCTACACCTTC.

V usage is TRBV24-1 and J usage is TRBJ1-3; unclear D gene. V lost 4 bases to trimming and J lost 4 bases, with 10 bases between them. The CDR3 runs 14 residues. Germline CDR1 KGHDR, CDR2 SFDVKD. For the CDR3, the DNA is TGTGCCACCAGTGACGAGGGTAACGGAAACACCATATATTTT. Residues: CATSDEGNGNTIYF.

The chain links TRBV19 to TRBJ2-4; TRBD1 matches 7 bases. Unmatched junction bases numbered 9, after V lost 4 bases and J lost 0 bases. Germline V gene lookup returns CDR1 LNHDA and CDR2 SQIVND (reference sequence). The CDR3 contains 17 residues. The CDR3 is CASSNHRDSLAKNIQYF. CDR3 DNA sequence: TGTGCCAGTAGTAACCATCGGGACAGCCTAGCCAAAAACATTCAGTACTTC. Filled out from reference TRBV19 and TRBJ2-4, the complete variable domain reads DGGITQSPKYLFRKEGQNVTLSCEQNLNHDAMYWYRQDPGQGLRLIYYSQIVNDFQKGDIAEGYSVSREKKESFPLTVTSAQKNPTAFYLCASSNHRDSLAKNIQYFGAGTRLSVL.

The CDR3 region has the DNA TGTGCCAGCAGAGGGGGTACGGAAGAGGAGCAGTACTTC. Its translation is CASRGGTEEEQYF. This chain joins TRBV28 and TRBJ2-7; D possibly corresponds to TRBD1 (6 bases). CDR1 is MDHEN, CDR2 SYDVKM, per germline. The CDR3 runs 13 residues. The ends were cut back, 6 bases at V and 7 bases at J, with 16 bases in the middle.

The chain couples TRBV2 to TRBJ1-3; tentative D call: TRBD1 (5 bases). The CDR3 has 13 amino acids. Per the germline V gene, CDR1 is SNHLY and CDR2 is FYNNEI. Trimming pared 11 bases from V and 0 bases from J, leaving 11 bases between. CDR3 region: CAGGMYSGNTIYF. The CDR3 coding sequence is TGTGCCGGGGGGATGTACTCTGGAAACACCATATATTTT. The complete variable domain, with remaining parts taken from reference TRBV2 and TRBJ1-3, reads EPEVTQTPSHQVTQMGQEVILRCVPISNHLYFYWYRQILGQKVEFLVSFYNNEISEKSEIFDDQFSVERPDGSNFTLKIRSTKLEDSAMYFCAGGMYSGNTIYFGEGSWLTVV.